This T cell receptor (beta chain) is from a study of blood T cells in healthy people across ages. A second roughly 7 to 12 cycle PCR used barcoded and J-beta primers. TCRdb recomputed calls from the 5' RACE reads with MiXCR, one row per CDR3 protein. The table lists more than 450,000 distinct CDR3 sequences, roughly a quarter of them singletons, with approximately 4% in the top ten. The study, taken as a whole, reports: The fall in TCR beta diversity per million T cells was roughly linear with age.

Caucasian individuals from Russia who were healthy and aged about 6 to 95 acted as donors. The V gene end was trimmed by 5 bases and the J gene end by 5 bases; junction bases not matched to a gene: 9. The CDR3 extends over 15 amino acids. This clonotype has just a few counts. The target antigen is unknown. In addition, the sample was reused for a study of T cells of mothers and their children. This second study says: Whether pairs are related or unrelated, thymic selection shapes their TCR recombination output in much the same way. The authors detected no persistent microchimeric T cell clones.

What was sequenced was blood. This sequence originates from a boy between 2 and 10 years old in good health. V gene TRBV12-3 or TRBV12-4 combines with J gene TRBJ2-5; 9 bases match TRBD1. CDR3 residues: CASSTWDRDYETQYF. The CDR3 DNA is TGTGCCAGCAGTACCTGGGACAGGGATTACGAGACCCAGTACTTC.